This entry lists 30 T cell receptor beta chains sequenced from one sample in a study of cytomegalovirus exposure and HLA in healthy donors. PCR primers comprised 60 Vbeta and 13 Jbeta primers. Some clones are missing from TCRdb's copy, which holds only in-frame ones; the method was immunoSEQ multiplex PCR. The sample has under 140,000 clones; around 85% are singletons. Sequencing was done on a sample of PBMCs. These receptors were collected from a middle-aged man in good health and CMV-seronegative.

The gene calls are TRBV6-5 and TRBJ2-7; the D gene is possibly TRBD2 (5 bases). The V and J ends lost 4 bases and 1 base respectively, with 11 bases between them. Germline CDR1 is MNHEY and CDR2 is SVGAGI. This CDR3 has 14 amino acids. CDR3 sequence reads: CASSSFRGSYEQYF. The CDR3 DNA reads TGTGCCAGCAGTTCCTTTCGCGGGTCCTACGAGCAGTACTTC.

CDR3 in DNA: TGTGCCAGCAGCTTAAGGGACAGCAAGCAGTACTTC. Translated, it gives CASSLRDSKQYF. The chain joins TRBV11-2 to TRBJ2-7; 7 positions match TRBD1. This CDR3 comprises 12 residues. V was clipped by 2 bases and J by 8 bases; unmatched bases: 3. Germline values: CDR1 SGHAT, CDR2 FQNNGV.

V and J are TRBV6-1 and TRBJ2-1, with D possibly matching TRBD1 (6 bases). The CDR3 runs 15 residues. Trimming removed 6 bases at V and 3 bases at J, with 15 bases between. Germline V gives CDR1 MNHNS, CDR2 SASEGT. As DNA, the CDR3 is TGTGCCAGCAGACAATTGAGGACAGTCTACAATGAGCAGTTCTTC. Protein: CASRQLRTVYNEQFF.

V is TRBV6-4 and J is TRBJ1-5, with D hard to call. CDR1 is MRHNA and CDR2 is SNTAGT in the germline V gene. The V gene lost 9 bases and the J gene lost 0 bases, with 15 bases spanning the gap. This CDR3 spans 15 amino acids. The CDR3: CASKLGHYSNQPQHF. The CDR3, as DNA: TGTGCCAGTAAGCTTGGGCATTATAGCAATCAGCCCCAGCATTTT.

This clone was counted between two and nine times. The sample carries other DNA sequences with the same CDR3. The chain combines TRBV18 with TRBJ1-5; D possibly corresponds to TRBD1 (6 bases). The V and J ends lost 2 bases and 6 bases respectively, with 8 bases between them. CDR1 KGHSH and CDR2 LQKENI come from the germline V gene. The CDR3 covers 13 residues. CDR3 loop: CASSPGGGQPQHF. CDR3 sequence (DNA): TGTGCCAGCTCACCAGGGGGCGGTCAGCCCCAGCATTTT.

This CDR3 reads CAVRPGVGNQPQHF. CDR3 bases: TGTGCCGTTCGACCAGGGGTTGGCAATCAGCCCCAGCATTTT. The rearrangement uses TRBV19 and TRBJ1-5; possibly TRBD1 for D (6 bases). There are 14 residues in the CDR3. Germline V gives CDR1 LNHDA, CDR2 SQIVND (reference sequence). V was cut by 11 bases and J by 2 bases, with 16 bases left in between. Filled out from reference TRBV19 and TRBJ1-5, the complete variable domain reads DGGITQSPKYLFRKEGQNVTLSCEQNLNHDAMYWYRQDPGQGLRLIYYSQIVNDFQKGDIAEGYSVSREKKESFPLTVTSAQKNPTAFYLCAVRPGVGNQPQHFGDGTRLSIL.

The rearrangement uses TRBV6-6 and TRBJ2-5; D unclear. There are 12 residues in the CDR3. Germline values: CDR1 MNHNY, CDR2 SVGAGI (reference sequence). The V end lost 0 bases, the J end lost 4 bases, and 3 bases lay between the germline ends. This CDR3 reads CASSYSGETQYF. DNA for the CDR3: TGTGCCAGCAGTTACTCCGGAGAGACCCAGTACTTC.

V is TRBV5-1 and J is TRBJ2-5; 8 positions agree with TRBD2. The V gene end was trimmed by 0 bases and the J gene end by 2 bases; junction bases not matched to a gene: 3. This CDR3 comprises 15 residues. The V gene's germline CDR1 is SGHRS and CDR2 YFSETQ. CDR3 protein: CASSLATSGQETQYF. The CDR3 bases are TGCGCCAGCAGCTTGGCAACTAGCGGTCAAGAGACCCAGTACTTC.

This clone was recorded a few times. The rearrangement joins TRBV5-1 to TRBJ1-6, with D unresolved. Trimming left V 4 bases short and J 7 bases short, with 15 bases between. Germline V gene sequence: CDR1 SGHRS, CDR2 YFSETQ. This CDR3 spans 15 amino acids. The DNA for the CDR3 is TGCGCCAGCAGCCGGGGAGTACAGTTGAATTCACCCCTCCACTTT. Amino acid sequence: CASSRGVQLNSPLHF.

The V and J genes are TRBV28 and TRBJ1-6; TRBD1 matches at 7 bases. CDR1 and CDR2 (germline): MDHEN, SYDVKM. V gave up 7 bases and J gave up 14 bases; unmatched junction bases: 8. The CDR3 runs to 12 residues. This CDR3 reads CASNQGERTLHF. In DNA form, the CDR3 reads TGTGCCAGCAACCAGGGGGAACGGACCCTCCACTTT.

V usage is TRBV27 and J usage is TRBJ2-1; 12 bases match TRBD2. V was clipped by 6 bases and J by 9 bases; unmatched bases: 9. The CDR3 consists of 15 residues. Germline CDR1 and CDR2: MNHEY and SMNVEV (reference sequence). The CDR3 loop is CASSLPSGGASEQFF. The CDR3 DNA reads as TGTGCCAGCAGCCTTCCTAGCGGGGGGGCCAGTGAGCAGTTCTTC.

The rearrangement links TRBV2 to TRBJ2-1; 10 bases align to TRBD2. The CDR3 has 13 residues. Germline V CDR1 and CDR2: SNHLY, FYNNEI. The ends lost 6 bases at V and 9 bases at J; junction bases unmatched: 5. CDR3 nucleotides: TGTGCCAGCAGAGCCGGGACTAGCGTTGAGCAGTTCTTC. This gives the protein CASRAGTSVEQFF.

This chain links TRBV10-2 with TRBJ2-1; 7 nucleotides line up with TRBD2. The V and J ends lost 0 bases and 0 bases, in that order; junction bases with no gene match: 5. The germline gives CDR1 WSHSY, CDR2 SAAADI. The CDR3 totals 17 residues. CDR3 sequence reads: CASSESREDLSYNEQFF. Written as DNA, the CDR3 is TGCGCCAGCAGTGAGTCTCGGGAGGACCTCTCCTACAATGAGCAGTTCTTC.

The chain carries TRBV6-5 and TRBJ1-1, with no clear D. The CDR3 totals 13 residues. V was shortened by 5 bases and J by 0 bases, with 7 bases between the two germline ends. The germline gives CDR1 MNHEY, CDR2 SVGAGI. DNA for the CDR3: TGTGCCAGCAGTATCGTTATGAACACTGAAGCTTTCTTT. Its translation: CASSIVMNTEAFF.

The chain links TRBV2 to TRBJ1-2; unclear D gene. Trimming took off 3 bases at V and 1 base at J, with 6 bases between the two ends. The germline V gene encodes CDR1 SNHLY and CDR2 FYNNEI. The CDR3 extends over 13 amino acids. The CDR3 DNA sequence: TGTGCCAGCAGTGACGGGGTTAACTATGGCTACACCTTC. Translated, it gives CASSDGVNYGYTF.

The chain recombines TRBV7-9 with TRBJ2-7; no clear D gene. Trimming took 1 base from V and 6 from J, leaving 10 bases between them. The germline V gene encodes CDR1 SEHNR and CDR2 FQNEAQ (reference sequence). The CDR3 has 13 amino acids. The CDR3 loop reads CASSLGLPGEQYF. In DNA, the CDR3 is TGTGCCAGCAGCTTAGGTCTCCCGGGCGAGCAGTACTTC.

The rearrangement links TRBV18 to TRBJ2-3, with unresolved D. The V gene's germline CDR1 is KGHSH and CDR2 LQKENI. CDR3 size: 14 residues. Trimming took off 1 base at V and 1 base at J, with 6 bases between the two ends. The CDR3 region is CASSPLRGTDTQYF. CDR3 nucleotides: TGTGCCAGCTCACCACTTCGTGGCACAGATACGCAGTATTTT.

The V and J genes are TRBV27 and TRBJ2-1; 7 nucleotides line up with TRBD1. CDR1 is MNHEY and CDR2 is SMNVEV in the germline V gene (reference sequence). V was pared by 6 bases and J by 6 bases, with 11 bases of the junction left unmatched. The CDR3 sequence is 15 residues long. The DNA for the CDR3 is TGTGCCAGCAGCCAGACAGGGCGGCTGGGCAATGAGCAGTTCTTC. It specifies CASSQTGRLGNEQFF.

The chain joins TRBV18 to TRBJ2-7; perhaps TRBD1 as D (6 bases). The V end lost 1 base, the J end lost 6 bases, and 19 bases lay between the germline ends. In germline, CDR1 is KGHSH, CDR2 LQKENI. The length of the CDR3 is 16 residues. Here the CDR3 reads CASSPLPDSRRLEQYF. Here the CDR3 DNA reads TGTGCCAGCTCACCACTCCCGGACAGCCGACGACTCGAGCAGTACTTC.

CDR3 sequence (DNA): TGTGCCAGCAGCTTAAAAGGGACACCAGGTGGAGCAGATACGCAGTATTTT. Translating it yields CASSLKGTPGGADTQYF. This chain links TRBV7-3 with TRBJ2-3, with D perhaps matching TRBD1 (6 bases). Trimming pared 1 base from V and 4 bases from J, leaving 18 bases between. The CDR3 contains 17 residues. CDR1 and CDR2 from the germline V gene are SGHTA and FQGTGA. Together with reference TRBV7-3 and TRBJ2-3, the CDR3 gives the full variable domain: GAGVSQTPSNKVTEKGKYVELRCDPISGHTALYWYRQSLGQGPEFLIYFQGTGAADDSGLPNDRFFAVRPEGSVSTLKIQRTERGDSAVYLCASSLKGTPGGADTQYFGPGTRLTVL.

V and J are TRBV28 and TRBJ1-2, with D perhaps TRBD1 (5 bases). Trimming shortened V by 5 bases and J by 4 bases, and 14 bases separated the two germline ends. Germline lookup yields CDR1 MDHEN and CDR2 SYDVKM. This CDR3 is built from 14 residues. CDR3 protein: CASSPPTDLYGYTF. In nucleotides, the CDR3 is TGTGCCAGCAGTCCGCCGACAGACCTCTATGGCTACACCTTC.

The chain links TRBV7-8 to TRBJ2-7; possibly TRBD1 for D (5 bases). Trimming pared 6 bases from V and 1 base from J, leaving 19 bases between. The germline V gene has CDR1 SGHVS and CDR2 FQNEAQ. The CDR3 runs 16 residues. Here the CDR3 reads CASSPSRVLSSYEQYF. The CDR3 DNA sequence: TGTGCCAGCAGTCCGTCCAGGGTTCTTTCGTCCTACGAGCAGTACTTC.

The CDR3 DNA follows: TGCAGCGCCGGCAGCGGGAACACCATATATTTT. This encodes CSAGSGNTIYF. The chain joins TRBV29-1 to TRBJ1-3, with unresolved D. V was shortened by 7 bases and J by 7 bases, with 11 bases between the two germline ends. CDR3 length: 11 residues. The germline gives CDR1 SQVTM, CDR2 ANQGSEA.

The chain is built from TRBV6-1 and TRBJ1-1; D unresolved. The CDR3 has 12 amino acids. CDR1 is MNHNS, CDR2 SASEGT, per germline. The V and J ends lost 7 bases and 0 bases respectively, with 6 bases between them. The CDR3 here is CASILLNTEAFF. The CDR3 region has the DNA TGTGCCAGCATCCTACTGAACACTGAAGCTTTCTTT.

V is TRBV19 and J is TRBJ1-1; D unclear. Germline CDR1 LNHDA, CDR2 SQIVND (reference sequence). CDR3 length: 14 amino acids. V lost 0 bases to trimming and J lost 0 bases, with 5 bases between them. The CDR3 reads CASSIDWLNTEAFF. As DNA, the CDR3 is TGTGCCAGTAGTATAGACTGGCTGAACACTGAAGCTTTCTTT.

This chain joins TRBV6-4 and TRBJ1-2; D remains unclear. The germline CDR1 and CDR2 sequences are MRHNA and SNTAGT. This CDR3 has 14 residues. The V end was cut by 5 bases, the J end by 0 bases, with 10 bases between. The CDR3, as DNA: TGTGCCAGCAGTCCCTCCGGGACTAACTATGGCTACACCTTC. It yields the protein CASSPSGTNYGYTF.

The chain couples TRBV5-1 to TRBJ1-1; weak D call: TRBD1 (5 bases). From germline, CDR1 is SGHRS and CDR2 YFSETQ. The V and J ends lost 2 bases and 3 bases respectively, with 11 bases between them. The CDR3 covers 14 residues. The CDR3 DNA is TGCGCCAGCAGCTTCACCGACAGCGACACTGAAGCTTTCTTT. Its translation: CASSFTDSDTEAFF.

This chain's CDR3 is CASSQDSLREQFF. Here the CDR3 DNA reads TGCGCCAGCAGCCAAGATTCCTTACGGGAGCAGTTCTTC. The V and J genes are TRBV4-1 and TRBJ2-1; D gene ambiguous. Looked up from germline, CDR1 is MGHRA and CDR2 is YSYEKL. The CDR3 consists of 13 residues. The V end lost 0 bases, the J end lost 10 bases, and 10 bases lay between the germline ends.

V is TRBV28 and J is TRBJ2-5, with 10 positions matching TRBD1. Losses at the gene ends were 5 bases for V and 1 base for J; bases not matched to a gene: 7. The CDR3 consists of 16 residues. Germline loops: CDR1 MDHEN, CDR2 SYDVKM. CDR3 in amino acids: CASSLRTGGIQETQYF. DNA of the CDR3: TGTGCCAGCAGTCTCCGGACAGGGGGGATCCAAGAGACCCAGTACTTC.

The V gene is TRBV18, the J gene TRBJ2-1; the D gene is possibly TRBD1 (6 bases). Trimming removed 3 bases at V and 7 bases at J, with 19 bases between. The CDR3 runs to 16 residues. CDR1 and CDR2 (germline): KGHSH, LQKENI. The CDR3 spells CASSPAGVVVRNEQFF. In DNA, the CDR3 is TGTGCCAGCTCACCTGCAGGGGTAGTGGTAAGGAATGAGCAGTTCTTC. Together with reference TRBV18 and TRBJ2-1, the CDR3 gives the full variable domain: NAGVMQNPRHLVRRRGQEARLRCSPMKGHSHVYWYRQLPEEGLKFMVYLQKENIIDESGMPKERFSAEFPKEGPSILRIQQVVRGDSAAYFCASSPAGVVVRNEQFFGPGTRLTVL.